This record concerns one T cell receptor beta chain sequence. Sample-barcoded 5' priming and a J-beta primer mix drove a second PCR of 7 to 11 cycles. One entry per CDR3 protein, called by TCRdb with MiXCR from the 5' RACE reads. The table has about 1,400,000 distinct CDR3 sequences, approximately 59% seen once. The entry originates in a study of blood T cells in healthy people across ages. Germline loops: CDR1 LNHNV, CDR2 YYDKDF (reference sequence). The CDR3 has 13 residues. Between the trimmed V and J ends, which lost 0 bases and 6 bases, there was a span of 9 bases. The sequenced sample consisted of blood. The chain joins TRBV15 to TRBJ2-7; TRBD1 is a possible D gene (6 bases). The clonotype comes from a man aged 18-30 years in good health. The CDR3: CATSREGASEQYF. In DNA, the CDR3 is TGTGCCACCAGCAGAGAGGGGGCTAGCGAGCAGTACTTC.